The sequence of this T cell receptor beta chain was determined in a study of Graves' ophthalmopathy and Graves' hyperthyroidism. As for the study in general: Hyperthyroidism counted as stable given no ophthalmopathy within 18 months of follow-up. The study's findings and limits: Thyroid clonotypes that were expanded above 0.001 frequency mostly also appeared in blood. Discrimination between ophthalmopathy and stable hyperthyroidism by a 13-signature model showed about 88% sensitivity and roughly 81% specificity.

Pregnancy or lactation, uncontrolled infections and other autoimmune diseases were grounds for excluding patients. This clonotype was detected only a few times. Its antigen is still unknown. TCR beta CDR3 regions were amplified from RNA transcripts. The library came from an HTBI-primed first-round RT-PCR and a second-round multiplex PCR. TCRdb fed the multiplex PCR reads into MiXCR, producing one record per CDR3 protein. The sample shows about 1.2 million distinct CDR3 sequences, roughly 35% of them seen only once. Trimming took off 4 bases at V and 1 base at J, with 19 bases between the two ends. From germline, CDR1 is DFQATT and CDR2 SNEGSKA (reference sequence). CDR3 length equals 16 residues.

This chain uses TRBV20-1 with TRBJ2-5; tentatively, D is TRBD2 (6 bases). Sequenced sample: peripheral blood or thyroid tissue (not recorded which). The receptor comes from an adult man with Graves' hyperthyroidism. DNA for the CDR3: TGCAGTGCTAAGACCCGCTTGGGGGGAAGCCAAGAGACCCAGTACTTC. As protein: CSAKTRLGGSQETQYF.